Listed below are T cell receptor beta chains from one sample, sequenced in a study of T-cell memory formation after mild COVID-19. TCRdb redid the calling of the 5' RACE reads with MiXCR, one entry per CDR3 protein. The sample holds about 440,000 distinct CDR3 sequences, over 15% seen once. Sequencing was done on a sample of PBMCs or a T cell subset sorted from them (not recorded which). The receptor set was obtained from an adult woman who had mild COVID-19 (a few samples of this study predate the infection). Cell type and time point are not known. Each CDR3 is given with its conserved first and last residue. D genes are given only for firm matches. Clone sizes are given selectively: once, few, many, or a class where the clone is expanded.

V gene	clone size	J gene	D gene	CDR3 DNA	CDR3 protein
TRBV7-9	-	TRBJ2-2	-	TGTGCCAGCAGCTTAGTCCTTGGGCACTCTAACACCGGGGAGCTGTTTTTT	CASSLVLGHSNTGELFF
TRBV29-1	-	TRBJ2-4	-	TGCAGCGTGGTTGTGGGGGCAGGGAACATTCAGTACTTC	CSVVVGAGNIQYF
TRBV7-9	-	TRBJ2-3	TRBD2	TGTGCCAGCAGCTTTTCTAGCGGGAGGGGAGATACGCAGTATTTT	CASSFSSGRGDTQYF
TRBV12-3/TRBV12-4	-	TRBJ2-1	-	TGTGCCAGCAGTCCTCTGGAGGCCTACAATGAGCAGTTCTTC	CASSPLEAYNEQFF
TRBV5-1	-	TRBJ2-1	TRBD1	TGCGCCAGCAGCTTGGCTGGGACAGGGCCTTTGGGGGAGCAGTTCTTC	CASSLAGTGPLGEQFF
TRBV20-1	-	TRBJ2-1	-	TGCAGTGCTAAGAGAGGTGGGGAGGAGCAGTTCTTC	CSAKRGGEEQFF
TRBV5-1	few	TRBJ2-6	-	TGCGCCAGCAGCGTTCAGGGGAGAGGGGCCAACGTCCTGACTTTC	CASSVQGRGANVLTF
TRBV20-1	few	TRBJ2-3	-	TGCAGTGCTAACTTGGACATCCGGGACACAGATACGCAGTATTTT	CSANLDIRDTDTQYF
TRBV9	-	TRBJ2-1	-	TGTGCCAGCAGCGTAGATGAGAACAATGAGCAGTTCTTC	CASSVDENNEQFF
TRBV12-3/TRBV12-4	once	TRBJ2-7	-	TGTGCCAGCAGTTTACGCCGCTCTTCAGCAGGGCTCGCCTACGAGCAGTACTTC	CASSLRRSSAGLAYEQYF
TRBV9	-	TRBJ1-4	-	TGTGCCAGCAGCGTAGGCACAGTCCCTAATGAAAAACTGTTTTTT	CASSVGTVPNEKLFF
TRBV6-5	-	TRBJ1-2	-	TGTGCCAGCAGTTACTCATTTCTCACAGAGTATGGCTACACCTTC	CASSYSFLTEYGYTF
TRBV3-1	-	TRBJ1-2	-	TGTGCCAGCAGCCAAGGGGAGGGGAAATATGGCTACACCTTC	CASSQGEGKYGYTF
TRBV12-3/TRBV12-4	many	TRBJ2-7	TRBD2	TGTGCCAGCAGTCACAATAAGGGAGCGGGGCTATACGAGCAGTACTTC	CASSHNKGAGLYEQYF